Listed below are T cell receptor beta chains from one sample, sequenced in a study of cytomegalovirus exposure and HLA in healthy donors. The protocol was immunoSEQ multiplex PCR, while the TCRdb copy is restricted to in-frame clones and leaves out a portion. Of approximately 86,000 clones in the sample, around 71% were seen once. Material for sequencing was PBMCs. These receptor sequences come from a man between 60 and 75 years old in good health and CMV-seronegative. The CDR3 runs from the conserved cysteine through the conserved F or W. The D gene is left open where the match is weak. Rows may omit the clone size; those that give it use once, few, many or a size class.

abundance	v_gene	j_gene	d_gene	CDR3aa	CDR3nt
.	TRBV5-4	TRBJ2-5	TRBD2	CASSTQAGERETQYF	TGTGCCAGCAGCACCCAAGCGGGAGAGCGGGAGACCCAGTACTTC
.	TRBV5-4	TRBJ2-3	.	CASGRGTSTDTQYF	TGTGCCAGCGGTCGGGGTACTAGCACAGATACGCAGTATTTT
.	TRBV18	TRBJ2-7	.	CASSPVGVDYEQYF	TGTGCCAGCTCACCTGTCGGAGTTGACTACGAGCAGTACTTC
.	TRBV28	TRBJ2-1	.	CASSMGLPVNEQFF	TGTGCCAGCAGTATGGGCCTCCCGGTCAATGAGCAGTTCTTC
.	TRBV19	TRBJ2-3	TRBD2	CASGGTNTDTQYF	TGTGCCAGTGGGGGGACTAACACAGATACGCAGTATTTT
.	TRBV4-1	TRBJ2-5	TRBD2	CASSQGGGAGETQYF	TGCGCCAGCAGCCAGGGCGGGGGGGCGGGGGAGACCCAGTACTTC
.	TRBV27	TRBJ1-1	.	CASSLSGGSTEAFF	TGTGCCAGCAGTTTATCGGGGGGGAGCACTGAAGCTTTCTTT
.	TRBV28	TRBJ1-1	.	CASVQGGMNTEAFF	TGTGCCAGCGTCCAGGGCGGGATGAACACTGAAGCTTTCTTT
.	TRBV5-6	TRBJ1-2	TRBD1	CASSPFDRGNGYTF	TGTGCCAGCAGCCCATTTGACAGGGGGAATGGCTACACCTTC
medium-sized	TRBV7-2	TRBJ2-7	.	CASSFTYEQYF	TGTGCCAGCAGCTTTACCTACGAGCAGTACTTC
.	TRBV11-2	TRBJ1-5	TRBD1	CASSLGVPGQGYQPQHF	TGTGCCAGCAGTTTGGGCGTCCCGGGACAGGGGTATCAGCCCCAGCATTTT
many	TRBV19	TRBJ2-2	TRBD2	CASDSSGGGELFF	TGTGCCAGCGATTCTAGCGGGGGCGGGGAGCTGTTTTTT
.	TRBV5-1	TRBJ2-7	TRBD2	CASSLTIAGPSSYEQYF	TGCGCCAGCAGCTTAACCATAGCGGGACCCTCCTCCTACGAGCAGTACTTC
.	TRBV27	TRBJ1-4	.	CASRRGGGLGEKLFF	TGTGCCAGCAGGCGAGGGGGGGGGCTGGGTGAAAAACTGTTTTTT
few	TRBV28	TRBJ1-5	.	CASTQRGWGNQPQHF	TGTGCCAGCACCCAAAGGGGTTGGGGCAATCAGCCCCAGCATTTT
few	TRBV4-3	TRBJ1-5	.	CASSQERDQPQHF	TGCGCCAGCAGCCAAGAGAGGGATCAGCCCCAGCATTTT
.	TRBV18	TRBJ2-1	.	CASSPPTAGEQFF	TGTGCCAGCTCACCACCTACCGCCGGTGAGCAGTTCTTC
.	TRBV7-8	TRBJ2-6	.	CASSFAQGSGANVLTF	TGTGCCAGCAGTTTTGCCCAGGGCTCTGGGGCCAACGTCCTGACTTTC
.	TRBV5-1	TRBJ2-1	.	CASSLNGHHNEQFF	TGCGCCAGCAGCTTGAATGGGCACCACAATGAGCAGTTCTTC
.	TRBV16	TRBJ1-4	.	CASSQSLPGLSEKLFF	TGTGCCAGCAGCCAATCTTTACCCGGGTTAAGTGAAAAACTGTTTTTT
few	TRBV11-2	TRBJ2-1	.	CASSLGGPINEQFF	TGTGCCAGCAGCTTGGGCGGGCCAATCAATGAGCAGTTCTTC
.	TRBV25-1	TRBJ1-2	.	CASSVRLSDGYTF	TGTGCCAGCAGTGTTCGATTATCGGATGGCTACACCTTC
.	TRBV7-6	TRBJ1-4	TRBD1	CASSLLQGQGGKLFF	TGTGCCAGCAGCTTACTTCAGGGACAGGGGGGAAAACTGTTTTTT
.	TRBV28	TRBJ1-2	.	CASSSLSTETEGYTF	TGTGCCAGCAGTTCATTATCGACAGAAACTGAAGGCTACACCTTC
.	TRBV7-2	TRBJ1-2	.	CASSLASGTAKGYTF	TGTGCCAGCAGCTTAGCAAGCGGGACGGCTAAAGGCTACACCTTC
few	TRBV5-4	TRBJ1-6	TRBD1	CASSEDRDSPLHF	TGTGCCAGCAGCGAGGACAGGGATTCACCCCTCCACTTT
.	TRBV29-1	TRBJ1-4	TRBD1	CSVRGQGSGKLFF	TGCAGCGTTAGGGGACAGGGGTCCGGAAAACTGTTTTTT
few	TRBV28	TRBJ2-7	TRBD2	CAIEGRDPHTYEQYF	TGTGCCATCGAAGGGAGGGACCCGCACACCTACGAGCAGTACTTC
.	TRBV10-2	TRBJ2-5	TRBD2	CASSPGGAQYF	TGCGCCAGCAGTCCCGGGGGGGCCCAGTACTTC
.	TRBV29-1	TRBJ2-5	.	CSVEDRAGTDQETQYF	TGCAGCGTTGAAGATCGTGCGGGAACTGACCAAGAGACCCAGTACTTC
.	TRBV5-1	TRBJ1-2	TRBD1	CASSVNAEGAYGYTF	TGCGCCAGCAGCGTGAACGCGGAGGGGGCCTATGGCTACACCTTC
.	TRBV4-3	TRBJ1-4	.	CASSQNRGAAGEKLFF	TGCGCCAGCAGCCAAAACCGGGGGGCGGCGGGTGAAAAACTGTTTTTT
.	TRBV29-1	TRBJ2-1	TRBD2	CSAPKWGTSPLNEQFF	TGCAGCGCGCCGAAGTGGGGGACTAGCCCTCTGAATGAGCAGTTCTTC
.	TRBV7-9	TRBJ1-1	TRBD1	CASSQDRVGEAFF	TGTGCCAGCAGCCAGGACAGGGTCGGGGAAGCTTTCTTT
.	TRBV5-1	TRBJ1-3	TRBD1	CASSLAPGQGSVGNTIYF	TGCGCCAGCAGCTTGGCCCCGGGACAGGGCAGTGTTGGAAACACCATATATTTT
.	TRBV4-1	TRBJ2-5	TRBD2	CASSQSPGLLKETQYF	TGCGCCAGCAGCCAATCACCGGGACTACTAAAAGAGACCCAGTACTTC
few	TRBV19	TRBJ1-1	.	CASSIQGLDTEAFF	TGTGCCAGTAGTATACAGGGGCTGGACACTGAAGCTTTCTTT
.	TRBV18	TRBJ2-1	.	CASSPTLGSNNEQFF	TGTGCCAGCTCACCAACTCTTGGGAGCAACAATGAGCAGTTCTTC
once	TRBV6-5	TRBJ2-7	.	CASSYSLADSYEQYF	TGTGCCAGCAGTTACTCCTTAGCCGACTCCTACGAGCAGTACTTC
.	TRBV5-1	TRBJ2-1	.	CASGGYFEGGSDEQFF	TGCGCCAGTGGAGGGTATTTCGAGGGAGGTAGCGATGAGCAGTTCTTC
.	TRBV28	TRBJ2-7	TRBD2	CASSGPSGTSGSTRYF	TGTGCCAGCAGTGGACCGTCCGGGACTAGCGGCTCAACTAGGTACTTC